The 13 T cell receptor beta chains presented below share a single source sample, sequenced in a study of cytomegalovirus exposure and HLA in healthy donors. Here immunoSEQ multiplex PCR was the method, and the copy in TCRdb shows in-frame clones only, minus some. Of about 98,000 clones listed, more than 85% are singletons. The specimen was PBMCs. The receptors here all came from a young man in good health and CMV-seropositive.

The chain joins TRBV7-3 to TRBJ2-1; TRBD2 matches at 10 bases. This CDR3 comprises 19 residues. Germline CDR1 and CDR2: SGHTA and FQGTGA. With V trimmed by 1 base and J by 4 bases, 13 bases remained unmatched. The CDR3 bases are TGTGCCAGCAGCTTAAGAGGACTAGCGGAGCAGGGGGCTTACAATGAGCAGTTCTTC. This sequence encodes CASSLRGLAEQGAYNEQFF. The full variable domain, rest sourced from reference TRBV7-3 and TRBJ2-1, is GAGVSQTPSNKVTEKGKYVELRCDPISGHTALYWYRQSLGQGPEFLIYFQGTGAADDSGLPNDRFFAVRPEGSVSTLKIQRTERGDSAVYLCASSLRGLAEQGAYNEQFFGPGTRLTVL.

The chain employs TRBV29-1 and TRBJ2-6, with TRBD1 matching over 8 bases. This CDR3 has 19 amino acids. V gave up 0 bases and J gave up 0 bases; unmatched junction bases: 10. CDR1 is SQVTM, CDR2 ANQGSEA, per germline. The CDR3 DNA reads as TGCAGCGTTGAAGAGGCGGCAGGGGGCCTTAACTCTGGGGCCAACGTCCTGACTTTC. This encodes CSVEEAAGGLNSGANVLTF.

V usage is TRBV10-2 and J usage is TRBJ2-2; 10 bases line up with TRBD2. This CDR3 contains 14 residues. Germline CDR1 reads WSHSY; CDR2 reads SAAADI. The V segment lost 6 bases and the J segment 6 bases; nucleotides outside the gene matches: 4. The DNA for the CDR3 is TGCGCCAGCAGCAGCGGGGGGGCCGCCGGGGAGCTGTTTTTT. Residues: CASSSGGAAGELFF.

J is TRBJ2-1 and V is TRBV4-2, with 7 bases matching TRBD1. CDR3 length: 16 amino acids. The V gene's germline CDR1 is LGHNA and CDR2 YNFKEQ. The ends lost 1 base at V and 5 bases at J; junction bases unmatched: 8. The CDR3 protein is CASSQGLTGPHNEQFF. CDR3 in DNA: TGTGCCAGCAGCCAAGGGTTGACAGGGCCCCACAATGAGCAGTTCTTC.

This clone was seen once. V gene TRBV29-1 combines with J gene TRBJ2-3, with D possibly matching TRBD1 (5 bases). Between the trimmed V and J ends, which lost 4 bases and 2 bases, there was a span of 13 bases. The CDR3 is 14 amino acids. Germline V CDR1 and CDR2: SQVTM, ANQGSEA. In DNA form, the CDR3 reads TGCAGCGTTGCTCCTTCAGGGAACACAGATACGCAGTATTTT. This encodes CSVAPSGNTDTQYF.

This clone came up once. The chain joins TRBV5-1 to TRBJ2-7; TRBD1 aligns across 7 bases. This CDR3 has 15 residues. Germline V gives CDR1 SGHRS, CDR2 YFSETQ. With V trimmed by 3 bases and J by 3 bases, 9 bases remained unmatched. Written as DNA, the CDR3 is TGCGCCAGCAGCTATTCCGGGACAGTGAGCTACGAGCAGTACTTC. It encodes CASSYSGTVSYEQYF.

CDR3 nucleotide sequence: TGCGCCAGCAGCTTTCAGGAGGGGCGCATCTCCTACGAGCAGTACTTC. Residues: CASSFQEGRISYEQYF. V and J are TRBV5-1 and TRBJ2-7; weak D call: TRBD2 (6 bases). V was cut by 2 bases and J by 0 bases, with 15 bases left in between. The germline V gene encodes CDR1 SGHRS and CDR2 YFSETQ. The CDR3 runs 16 residues.

V and J are TRBV4-1 and TRBJ2-7; D is unresolved. Germline V CDR1 and CDR2: MGHRA, YSYEKL. The CDR3 is 14 amino acids. V was clipped by 4 bases and J by 1 base, with 11 bases between them. The CDR3 DNA reads as TGCGCCAGCAGCCCATTTCACAATTCCTACGAGCAGTACTTC. It codes for CASSPFHNSYEQYF.

The chain recombines TRBV27 with TRBJ1-3; weak D call: TRBD1 (5 bases). This CDR3 region has 15 residues. V lost 8 bases, J lost 4 bases, and 18 bases lay in between. Looked up from germline, CDR1 is MNHEY and CDR2 is SMNVEV (reference sequence). The CDR3, as DNA: TGTGCCAGCGGCGACACTAAGGGGCCCGGAAACACCATATATTTT. Translation: CASGDTKGPGNTIYF.

V and J are TRBV6-1 and TRBJ1-2; D is undetermined. This CDR3 contains 14 residues. Germline values: CDR1 MNHNS, CDR2 SASEGT. Trimming cost V 6 bases and J 2 bases, with 13 bases left between them. CDR3 bases: TGTGCCAGCAGGGAAATTACAGAAAACTATGGCTACACCTTC. Residues: CASREITENYGYTF.

This chain links TRBV4-3 with TRBJ2-2; 9 bases fit TRBD2. The length of the CDR3 is 15 residues. V shed 5 bases, J shed 5 bases, and the junction held 6 bases outside the gene matches. The germline V gene encodes CDR1 LGHNA and CDR2 YSLEER. The CDR3 is CASSISGGLTGELFF. DNA of the CDR3: TGCGCCAGCAGCATTAGCGGGGGACTGACCGGGGAGCTGTTTTTT.

The chain joins TRBV19 to TRBJ2-1; 11 nucleotides match TRBD1. The CDR3 consists of 15 residues. Germline CDR1 and CDR2: LNHDA and SQIVND (reference sequence). J lost 4 bases, V lost 7 bases, and 6 bases had no gene match. In DNA form, the CDR3 reads TGTGCCAGTACAAACCGGGACAGGGGGTACAATGAGCAGTTCTTC. Translation gives CASTNRDRGYNEQFF. The variable domain in full, completed from reference TRBV19 and TRBJ2-1, reads DGGITQSPKYLFRKEGQNVTLSCEQNLNHDAMYWYRQDPGQGLRLIYYSQIVNDFQKGDIAEGYSVSREKKESFPLTVTSAQKNPTAFYLCASTNRDRGYNEQFFGPGTRLTVL.

This clone was counted between two and nine times. J is TRBJ1-1 and V is TRBV5-1; D call uncertain. Trimming shortened V by 2 bases and J by 4 bases, and 9 bases separated the two germline ends. The CDR3 covers 13 residues. The germline V gene encodes CDR1 SGHRS and CDR2 YFSETQ. CDR3 DNA sequence: TGCGCCAGCAGCTTAAATCTAATCACTGAAGCTTTCTTT. Its protein product is CASSLNLITEAFF.